This T cell receptor beta chain derives from a study of blood T cell repertoires in COVID-19. Study information: Spain, Italy and the United States supplied samples that represented acute and convalescent COVID-19. Nucleic acid was either cDNA or gDNA, and it came from T cells, B-cell-depleted T cells, or PBMCs.

Source study methods: The authors estimated nucleated cell counts from reference gene primer amplification. The protocol was immunoSEQ multiplex PCR, while the TCRdb copy is restricted to in-frame clones and leaves out a portion. V, J and clone size derive from that table, while D and trimming were established from the DNA sequence. The table includes roughly 250,000 clones, around 89% detected once. CDR3 length: 15 residues. The germline V gene has CDR1 WSHSY and CDR2 SAAADI. With V trimmed by 2 bases and J by 2 bases, 2 bases remained unmatched. Sequenced material: peripheral blood. The genes are TRBV10-2 and TRBJ2-7; 11 bases agree with TRBD2. This receptor was obtained from a middle-aged woman who had recovered from COVID-19. The CDR3 is CASSEPTSGTYEQYV. In DNA form, the CDR3 reads TGCGCCAGCAGTGAGCCGACTAGCGGGACCTACGAGCAGTACGTC.